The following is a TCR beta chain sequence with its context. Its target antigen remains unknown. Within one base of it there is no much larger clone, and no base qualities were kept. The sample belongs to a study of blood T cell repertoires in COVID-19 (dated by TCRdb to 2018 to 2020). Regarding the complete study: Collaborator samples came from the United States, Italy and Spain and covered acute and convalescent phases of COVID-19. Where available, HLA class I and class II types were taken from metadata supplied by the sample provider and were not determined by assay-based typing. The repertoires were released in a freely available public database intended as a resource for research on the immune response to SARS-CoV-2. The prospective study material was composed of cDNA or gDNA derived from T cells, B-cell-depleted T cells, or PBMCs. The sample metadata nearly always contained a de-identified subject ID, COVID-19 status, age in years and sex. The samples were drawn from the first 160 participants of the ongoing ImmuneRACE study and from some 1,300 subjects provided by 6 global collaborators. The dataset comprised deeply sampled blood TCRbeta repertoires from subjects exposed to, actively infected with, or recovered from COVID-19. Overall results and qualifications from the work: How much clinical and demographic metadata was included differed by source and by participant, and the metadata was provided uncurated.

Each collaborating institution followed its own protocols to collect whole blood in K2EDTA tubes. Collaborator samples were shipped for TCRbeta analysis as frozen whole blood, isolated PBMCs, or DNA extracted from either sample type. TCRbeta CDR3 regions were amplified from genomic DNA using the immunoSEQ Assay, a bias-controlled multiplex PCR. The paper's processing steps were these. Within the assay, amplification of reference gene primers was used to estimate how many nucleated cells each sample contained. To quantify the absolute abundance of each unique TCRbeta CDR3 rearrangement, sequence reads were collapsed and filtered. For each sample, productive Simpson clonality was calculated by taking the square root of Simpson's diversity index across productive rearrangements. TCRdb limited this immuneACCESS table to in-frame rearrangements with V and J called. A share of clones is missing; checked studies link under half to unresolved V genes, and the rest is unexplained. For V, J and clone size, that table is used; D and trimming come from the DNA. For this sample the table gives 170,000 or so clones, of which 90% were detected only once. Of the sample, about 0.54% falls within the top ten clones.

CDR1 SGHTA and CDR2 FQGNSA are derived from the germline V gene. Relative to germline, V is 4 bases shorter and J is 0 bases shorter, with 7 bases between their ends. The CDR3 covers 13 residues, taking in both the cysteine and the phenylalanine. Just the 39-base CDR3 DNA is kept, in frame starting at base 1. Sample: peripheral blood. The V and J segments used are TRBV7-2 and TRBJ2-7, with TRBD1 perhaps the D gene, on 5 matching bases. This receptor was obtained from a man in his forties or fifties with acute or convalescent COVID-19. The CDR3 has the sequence CASSSDSSYEQYF. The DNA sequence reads TGTGCCAGCAGCTCCGACAGCTCCTACGAGCAGTACTTC.